A selection of T cell receptor beta chains follows, all from one sample in a study of T cell changes during pregnancy in multiple sclerosis. The protocol was immunoSEQ multiplex PCR, while the TCRdb copy is restricted to in-frame clones and leaves out a portion. The data contain about 87,000 clones, 90% to 95% of them singletons. Source: peripheral blood, taken in the third trimester of pregnancy. All receptors derive from a female donor in good health, enrolled as a control in a pregnancy study. CDR3s include the opening cysteine and the closing phenylalanine or tryptophan.

j_call: TRBJ2-7
v_call: TRBV28
cdr3_aa: CASSSPWGVLSYEQYF

j_call: TRBJ1-1
v_call: TRBV6-5
cdr3_aa: CASVRASSTEAFF

j_call: TRBJ2-5
v_call: TRBV15
cdr3_aa: CATSRDISGNHQETQYF

j_call: TRBJ2-7
v_call: TRBV6-5
cdr3_aa: CASSYPGQGSMQYF

j_call: TRBJ1-2
v_call: TRBV28
cdr3_aa: CASTPTSGRGFRGYTF

j_call: TRBJ2-4
v_call: TRBV25-1
cdr3_aa: CASSEFGTSGDIQYF

j_call: TRBJ2-5
v_call: TRBV27
cdr3_aa: CASSHPGETQYF

j_call: TRBJ1-1
v_call: TRBV5-1
cdr3_aa: CASSSTGRGTEAFF

j_call: TRBJ2-7
v_call: TRBV28
cdr3_aa: CASSSLGGLGTYEQYF

j_call: TRBJ2-6
v_call: TRBV27
cdr3_aa: CASSLYRGQGHVLTF

j_call: TRBJ2-3
v_call: TRBV10-2
cdr3_aa: CASSESLAGGDTQYF

j_call: TRBJ2-1
v_call: TRBV2
cdr3_aa: CASRTGGAAYNEQFF

j_call: TRBJ2-1
v_call: TRBV5-1
cdr3_aa: CASCLVLAGDEQFF

j_call: TRBJ1-2
v_call: TRBV6-5
cdr3_aa: CASSSIGQGKGYTF

j_call: TRBJ1-1
v_call: TRBV19
cdr3_aa: CASSRDRGATEAFF